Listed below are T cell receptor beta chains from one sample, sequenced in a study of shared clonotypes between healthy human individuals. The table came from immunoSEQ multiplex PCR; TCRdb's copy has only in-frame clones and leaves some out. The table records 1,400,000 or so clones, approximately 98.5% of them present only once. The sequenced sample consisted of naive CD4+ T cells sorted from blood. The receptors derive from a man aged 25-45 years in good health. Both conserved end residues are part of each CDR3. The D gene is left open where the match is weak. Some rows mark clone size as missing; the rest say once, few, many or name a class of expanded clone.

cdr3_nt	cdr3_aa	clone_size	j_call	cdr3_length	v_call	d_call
TGCGCCAGCAGCTTGCAGGGAGGTTATGAAAAACTGTTTTTT	CASSLQGGYEKLFF	-	TRBJ1-4	14	TRBV5-1	-
TGTGCCAGCAGCCTTAGAGAGCTAAGGCACGAGCAGTACTTC	CASSLRELRHEQYF	-	TRBJ2-7	14	TRBV7-9	-
TGTGCCAGCAGCTTAGCGGGACTAGCGGAGTACAATGAGCAGTTCTTC	CASSLAGLAEYNEQFF	once	TRBJ2-1	16	TRBV7-9	TRBD2
TGTGCCAGCAGCCTACCCGGGACCTGGGGCAATGAGCAGTTCTTC	CASSLPGTWGNEQFF	-	TRBJ2-1	15	TRBV7-9	-
TGTGCCATCACCTTAGCGGGGTCCTACAATGAGCAGTTCTTC	CAITLAGSYNEQFF	-	TRBJ2-1	14	TRBV10-3	TRBD2
TGTGCCAGCTCAGCCGATGATGGACCCAACACTGAAGCTTTCTTT	CASSADDGPNTEAFF	-	TRBJ1-1	15	TRBV18	-
TGCAGCGGGCGGACTAGCGGGAGCTACAATGAGCAGTTCTTC	CSGRTSGSYNEQFF	-	TRBJ2-1	14	TRBV29-1	TRBD2
TGCAGCGTTGCTTGGGGTATCGGGAACATTCAGTACTTC	CSVAWGIGNIQYF	-	TRBJ2-4	13	TRBV29-1	-
TGTGCCAGCAGTTTAAGTGGGAAGAACACTGAAGCTTTCTTT	CASSLSGKNTEAFF	-	TRBJ1-1	14	TRBV28	-
TGTGCCAGCAGTTACTCGAGCTTGTTGGGGGAGCAGTTCTTC	CASSYSSLLGEQFF	-	TRBJ2-1	14	TRBV6-5	-
TGCAGCGCCGGGTCCCGGGACATTACCGGGGAGCTGTTTTTT	CSAGSRDITGELFF	-	TRBJ2-2	14	TRBV29-1	-
TGTGCCAGTAGTAGTACTAGCGGAACCTACGAGCAGTACTTC	CASSSTSGTYEQYF	-	TRBJ2-7	14	TRBV19	TRBD2
TGTGCCAGCTCACCAACAGACTACGAGCAGTACTTC	CASSPTDYEQYF	-	TRBJ2-7	12	TRBV18	-
TGTGCCAGCAGCTCCGCGACAGGGGGCGGCCCCTACGAGCAGTACTTC	CASSSATGGGPYEQYF	-	TRBJ2-7	16	TRBV7-2	TRBD1
TGTGCCAGCAGCCTAGTTCCGGGGGACCACAATGAGCAGTTCTTC	CASSLVPGDHNEQFF	-	TRBJ2-1	15	TRBV7-2	-
TGTGCCAGTAGCATAGCCAAGGGACAGGGGTCCTACGAGCAGTACTTC	CASSIAKGQGSYEQYF	-	TRBJ2-7	16	TRBV19	TRBD1
TGCGCCAGCAGTCGTGACCGGGGCACTGAAGCTTTCTTT	CASSRDRGTEAFF	-	TRBJ1-1	13	TRBV10-1	-
TGTGCCACCAGCACCGGACTAGCGGAGCAGTACTTC	CATSTGLAEQYF	-	TRBJ2-7	12	TRBV15	TRBD2
TGTGCCAGCAGCTTGAATAGGGGGGGCACTGAAGCTTTCTTT	CASSLNRGGTEAFF	once	TRBJ1-1	14	TRBV5-4	-
TGTGCCAGCAGCCCCCGGGACAGGGTTTCAGATACGCAGTATTTT	CASSPRDRVSDTQYF	-	TRBJ2-3	15	TRBV5-4	TRBD1
TGTGCTAGTGGTTCAGGCGGGAGGGCCGACGAGCAGTTCTTC	CASGSGGRADEQFF	-	TRBJ2-1	14	TRBV12-5	TRBD2
TGTGCCAGCAGCTTCGGACAGGGATTCACCTACGAGCAGTACTTC	CASSFGQGFTYEQYF	-	TRBJ2-7	15	TRBV7-8	TRBD1
TGTGCCAGTGGACTAGCGGGGAGCTACTACGAGCAGTACTTC	CASGLAGSYYEQYF	-	TRBJ2-7	14	TRBV28	TRBD2
TGTGCCTGGGGAAACCCTCCGGGACAGCTAAATCAGCCCCAGCATTTT	CAWGNPPGQLNQPQHF	-	TRBJ1-5	16	TRBV30	TRBD1
TGCGCCAGCAGCGTGAGCGGAGCCAAAAACATTCAGTACTTC	CASSVSGAKNIQYF	-	TRBJ2-4	14	TRBV5-1	-
TGTGCCAGCAGTTACTCCTTTTCGTGGGGACGCAATGAGCAGTTCTTC	CASSYSFSWGRNEQFF	-	TRBJ2-1	16	TRBV6-5	-
TGTGCCAGCAGCTTAGACAGGAAAAAACTGTTTTTT	CASSLDRKKLFF	-	TRBJ1-4	12	TRBV7-8	-
TGTGCCAGCAGCTTGGGCGGGATGAGCTACGAGCAGTACTTC	CASSLGGMSYEQYF	once	TRBJ2-7	14	TRBV5-6	-
TGCGCCAGCAGCCAAGGGGTAGCGGGAGTTAGCGAGCAGTACTTC	CASSQGVAGVSEQYF	-	TRBJ2-7	15	TRBV4-3	TRBD2